The 25 T cell receptor beta chains presented below share a single source sample, sequenced in a study of siplizumab effects on memory and regulatory T cells. Libraries were prepared by immunoSEQ multiplex PCR; TCRdb keeps only in-frame clonotypes and omits some of them. The sample yields about 97,000 clones, approximately 90% seen once. The sequencing input was CD4+ T cells sorted from blood. The receptor source for this set is a human donor in good health.

The chain has TRBV20-1 and TRBJ2-3; D remains unclear. There are 11 residues in the CDR3. The V and J ends lost 6 bases and 2 bases respectively, with 6 bases between them. Germline lookup yields CDR1 DFQATT and CDR2 SNEGSKA (reference sequence). The CDR3 loop is CSAPLTDTQYF. CDR3 DNA sequence: TGCAGTGCCCCCCTCACAGATACGCAGTATTTT.

The V and J genes are TRBV28 and TRBJ2-6; D may correspond to TRBD1 or TRBD2 (5 bases each). Germline loops: CDR1 MDHEN, CDR2 SYDVKM. Trimming cost V 8 bases and J 1 base, with 12 bases left between them. CDR3 size: 15 residues. The CDR3 here is CASSLRGSGANVLTF. The CDR3 bases are TGTGCCAGCTCCCTGAGGGGTTCTGGGGCCAACGTCCTGACTTTC.

This sequence joins TRBV19 and TRBJ1-2, with D possibly being TRBD1 (6 bases). Trimming stripped 6 bases from V and 2 bases from J, with 16 bases between. This CDR3 has 15 amino acids. Germline values: CDR1 LNHDA, CDR2 SQIVND (reference sequence). CDR3 DNA: TGTGCCAGTAGCAATCAGGGGACACCGAACTATGGCTACACCTTC. Translating it yields CASSNQGTPNYGYTF. Together with reference TRBV19 and TRBJ1-2, the CDR3 gives the full variable domain: DGGITQSPKYLFRKEGQNVTLSCEQNLNHDAMYWYRQDPGQGLRLIYYSQIVNDFQKGDIAEGYSVSREKKESFPLTVTSAQKNPTAFYLCASSNQGTPNYGYTFGSGTRLTVV.

The chain joins TRBV7-3 to TRBJ1-1; weak D call: TRBD1 (5 bases). The germline V and J ends were trimmed by 4 bases and 11 bases, with 23 bases remaining between them. Germline assignment: CDR1 SGHTA and CDR2 FQGTGA. The CDR3 is made up of 15 amino acids. The CDR3 sequence is CASSSPRGRGGEAFF. The CDR3 region has the DNA TGTGCCAGCAGCTCTCCCCGCGGTCGGGGCGGGGAGGCTTTCTTT.

This clone occurred a few times. This rearrangement joins TRBV5-1 to TRBJ2-1, with D perhaps TRBD1 (5 bases). Germline V gives CDR1 SGHRS, CDR2 YFSETQ. The V end lost 4 bases, the J end lost 5 bases, and 13 bases lay between the germline ends. The CDR3 length is 14 residues. The CDR3 protein is CASSTRQSNNEQFF. The CDR3 region has the DNA TGCGCCAGCAGCACAAGACAGTCTAACAATGAGCAGTTCTTC.

The V call is TRBV11-3, the J call TRBJ2-1; 9 bases match TRBD1. The CDR3 extends over 14 amino acids. The V gene end was trimmed by 1 base and the J gene end by 9 bases; junction bases not matched to a gene: 4. CDR1 SGHNT and CDR2 YENEEA come from the germline V gene. CDR3 DNA: TGTGCCAGCAGCTTAGCGGGACAGGGATTTGAGCAGTTCTTC. This encodes CASSLAGQGFEQFF.

This clone appeared once. This chain uses TRBV6-4 with TRBJ2-1; 10 bases agree with TRBD2. Germline loops: CDR1 MRHNA, CDR2 SNTAGT. This CDR3 is built from 15 residues. Unmatched junction bases numbered 6, after V lost 6 bases and J lost 4 bases. The CDR3 loop is CASRKTSGNYNEQFF. For the CDR3, the DNA is TGTGCCAGCAGGAAAACTAGCGGGAATTACAATGAGCAGTTCTTC.

This clone came up once. This chain joins TRBV28 and TRBJ2-7; D remains ambiguous. With 3 bases removed from V and 4 bases from J, the gap between germline ends came to 7 bases. This CDR3 contains 12 residues. Germline values: CDR1 MDHEN, CDR2 SYDVKM. This CDR3 is CASSLSDYEQYF. In DNA form, the CDR3 reads TGTGCCAGCAGTTTGTCGGATTACGAGCAGTACTTC. The full variable domain, completed using reference TRBV28 and TRBJ2-7, is DVKVTQSSRYLVKRTGEKVFLECVQDMDHENMFWYRQDPGLGLRLIYFSYDVKMKEKGDIPEGYSVSREKKERFSLILESASTNQTSMYLCASSLSDYEQYFGPGTRLTVT.

This clone was recorded only once. The V gene is TRBV29-1, the J gene TRBJ2-3; 10 bases fit TRBD1. J lost 1 base, V lost 8 bases, and 6 bases had no gene match. The germline V gene encodes CDR1 SQVTM and CDR2 ANQGSEA. This CDR3 has 14 amino acids. The CDR3: CSSSGTGGTDTQYF. The CDR3 nucleotides are TGCAGCTCATCCGGGACAGGGGGCACAGATACGCAGTATTTT.

The V and J genes are TRBV13 and TRBJ1-2; 7 positions match TRBD1. Germline CDR1 and CDR2: PRHDT and FYEKMQ (reference sequence). The V gene end was trimmed by 3 bases and the J gene end by 5 bases; junction bases not matched to a gene: 9. CDR3 length: 15 residues. The CDR3 loop is CASSFSGRRGYGYTF. As DNA, the CDR3 is TGTGCCAGCAGCTTCTCTGGGCGCAGGGGGTATGGCTACACCTTC. Combining the CDR3 with reference TRBV13 and TRBJ1-2 gives the whole variable domain AAGVIQSPRHLIKEKRETATLKCYPIPRHDTVYWYQQGPGQDPQFLISFYEKMQSDKGSIPDRFSAQQFSDYHSELNMSSLELGDSALYFCASSFSGRRGYGYTFGSGTRLTVV.

The gene calls are TRBV7-2 and TRBJ2-7; D unresolved. Trimming cost V 3 bases and J 3 bases, with 15 bases left between them. Germline assignment: CDR1 SGHTA and CDR2 FQGNSA. The CDR3 spans 15 residues. CDR3 loop: CASSFRSILGYEQYF. The CDR3 coding sequence is TGTGCCAGCAGCTTTAGGTCGATCCTGGGCTACGAGCAGTACTTC.

The rearrangement links TRBV11-2 to TRBJ2-2; the match to TRBD1 covers 10 bases. J was trimmed by 2 bases and V by 5 bases; bases with no gene match: 2. Germline V gene data show CDR1 as SGHAT and CDR2 as FQNNGV. The CDR3 extends over 15 amino acids. The CDR3 DNA is TGTGCCAGCAGCGACAGGGGGCTAAACACCGGGGAGCTGTTTTTT. Translating it yields CASSDRGLNTGELFF.

The table lists this clone with a count of one. This rearrangement joins TRBV14 to TRBJ1-1, with TRBD1 matching over 9 bases. The J segment lost 1 base and the V segment lost 3 bases, leaving 6 bases of the junction unmatched. The CDR3 covers 16 residues. Germline lookup yields CDR1 SGHDN and CDR2 FVKESK. This CDR3 is CASSHTTGQGNTEAFF. The CDR3, as DNA: TGTGCCAGCAGCCATACAACGGGACAGGGGAACACTGAAGCTTTCTTT.

The chain joins TRBV21-1 to TRBJ2-5; the D call of TRBD1 is as the table states it, not checked on the DNA. TRBV21-1 is listed as a pseudogene. The CDR3 runs 17 residues. This chain's CDR3 is CASSRARDRKCLETQYF. The CDR3 DNA sequence: TGTGCCAGCAGCAGGGCTCGGGACAGAAAGTGCCTGGAGACCCAGTACTTC.

The chain carries TRBV5-6 and TRBJ2-7, with 8 bases aligning to TRBD1. Germline-derived CDR1 and CDR2 are SGHDT and YYEEEE. With 4 bases clipped from V and 6 bases from J, the junction kept 15 bases outside the gene matches. The CDR3 spans 16 residues. The chain's CDR3 is CASSPRGGQGHFEQYF. As DNA, the CDR3 is TGTGCCAGCAGCCCGAGGGGAGGACAGGGACACTTCGAGCAGTACTTC.

DNA for the CDR3: TGTGCCAGCAGTAGACCGGGACTAGCGTCTCATGAGCAGTTCTTC. Amino acid sequence: CASSRPGLASHEQFF. The V call is TRBV28, the J call TRBJ2-1, with TRBD2 identical over 10 bases. Looked up from germline, CDR1 is MDHEN and CDR2 is SYDVKM. The junction had 9 bases not matched to a gene; V was cut back by 5 bases and J by 8 bases. CDR3 length equals 15 residues.

In this sample, this clone turned up once. The rearrangement joins TRBV14 to TRBJ1-1; D remains ambiguous. Per the germline V gene, CDR1 is SGHDN and CDR2 is FVKESK. Trimming shortened V by 4 bases and J by 7 bases, and 7 bases separated the two germline ends. There are 11 residues in the CDR3. The CDR3 DNA reads TGTGCCAGCAGCCCATGGGGTGAAGCTTTCTTT. Translated, it gives CASSPWGEAFF.

The chain is built from TRBV11-2 and TRBJ1-5, with D possibly matching TRBD1 (5 bases). V was clipped by 1 base and J by 0 bases, with 13 bases between them. Per the germline V gene, CDR1 is SGHAT and CDR2 is FQNNGV. The length of the CDR3 is 17 residues. This chain's CDR3 is CASSLATGGASNQPQHF. In DNA form, the CDR3 reads TGTGCCAGCAGCTTAGCAACGGGTGGGGCTAGCAATCAGCCCCAGCATTTT.

The chain carries TRBV14 and TRBJ2-7; D is uncertain. Germline lookup yields CDR1 SGHDN and CDR2 FVKESK. The CDR3 has 11 amino acids. V lost 6 bases, J lost 5 bases, and 8 bases lay in between. The CDR3 protein is CASSQWNEQYF. CDR3 bases: TGTGCCAGCAGTCAGTGGAACGAGCAGTACTTC.

The CDR3, as DNA: TGTGCCAGCAGCGGCGGGACAGTGGATGAGCAGTTCTTC. It yields the protein CASSGGTVDEQFF. V is TRBV7-8 and J is TRBJ2-1, with D possibly being TRBD1 (7 bases). This CDR3 has 13 residues. Trimming removed 5 bases from V and 8 bases from J, with 13 bases in between. Germline lookup yields CDR1 SGHVS and CDR2 FQNEAQ.

The chain couples TRBV6-1 to TRBJ2-7; D not resolved. This CDR3 has 12 amino acids. Germline V lookup: CDR1 MNHNS, CDR2 SASEGT. Between the trimmed V and J ends, which lost 9 bases and 4 bases, there was a span of 13 bases. The chain's CDR3 is CASPRSVYEQYF. CDR3 DNA: TGTGCCAGTCCCCGTTCGGTGTACGAGCAGTACTTC.

The table lists this clone with a few counts. Sequence at one end of the junction differs from germline and may be a read error. This rearrangement joins TRBV6-1 to TRBJ2-6; 12 bases fit TRBD1. The germline gives CDR1 MNHNS, CDR2 SASEGT. The CDR3 extends over 17 amino acids. The CDR3 reads CANSVGQGAFGANVLTF. The CDR3 region has the DNA TGTGCCAACAGTGTGGGACAGGGGGCGTTTGGGGCCAACGTCCTGACTTTC.

This sequence joins TRBV4-1 and TRBJ2-1, with unresolved D. Germline V lookup: CDR1 MGHRA, CDR2 YSYEKL. The CDR3 loop spans 19 amino acids. V was cut by 0 bases and J by 0 bases, with 18 bases left in between. The CDR3 nucleotides read TGCGCCAGCAGCCAAGAAAATCTGGGAAGGCCTAGCTCCTACAATGAGCAGTTCTTC. It translates to CASSQENLGRPSSYNEQFF.

The V call is TRBV4-2, the J call TRBJ2-4; a weak D match, TRBD1 (6 bases). Trimming pared 4 bases from V and 6 bases from J, leaving 10 bases between. There are 13 residues in the CDR3. CDR1 is LGHNA and CDR2 is YNFKEQ in the germline V gene. This CDR3 is CASSPRDINIQYF. The DNA for the CDR3 is TGTGCCAGCAGCCCTAGGGACATAAACATTCAGTACTTC.

V usage is TRBV11-2 and J usage is TRBJ2-7; possible D gene TRBD2, 6 bases. CDR3 length equals 14 residues. V was clipped by 0 bases and J by 2 bases, with 8 bases between them. The germline V gene has CDR1 SGHAT and CDR2 FQNNGV. In nucleotides, the CDR3 is TGTGCCAGCAGCTTAGAGCGGGGCCCCTACGAGCAGTACTTC. Amino acid sequence: CASSLERGPYEQYF.